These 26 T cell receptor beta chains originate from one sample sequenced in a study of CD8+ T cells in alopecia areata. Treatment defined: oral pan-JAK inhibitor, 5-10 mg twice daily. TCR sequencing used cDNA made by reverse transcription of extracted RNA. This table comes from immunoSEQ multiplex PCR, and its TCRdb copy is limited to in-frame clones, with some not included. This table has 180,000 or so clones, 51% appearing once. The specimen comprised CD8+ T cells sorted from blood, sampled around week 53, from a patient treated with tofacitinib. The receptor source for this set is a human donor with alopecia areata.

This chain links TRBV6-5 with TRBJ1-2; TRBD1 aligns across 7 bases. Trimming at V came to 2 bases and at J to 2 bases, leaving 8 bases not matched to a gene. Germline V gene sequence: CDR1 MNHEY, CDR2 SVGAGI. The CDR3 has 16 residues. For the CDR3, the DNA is TGTGCCAGCAGTTACACCGGGACAGCGACCAACTATGGCTACACCTTC. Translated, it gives CASSYTGTATNYGYTF.

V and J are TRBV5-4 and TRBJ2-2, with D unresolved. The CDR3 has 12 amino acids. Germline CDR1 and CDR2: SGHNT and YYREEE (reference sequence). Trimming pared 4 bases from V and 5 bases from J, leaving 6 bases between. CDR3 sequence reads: CASSAPTGELFF. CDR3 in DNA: TGTGCCAGCAGCGCCCCGACCGGGGAGCTGTTTTTT.

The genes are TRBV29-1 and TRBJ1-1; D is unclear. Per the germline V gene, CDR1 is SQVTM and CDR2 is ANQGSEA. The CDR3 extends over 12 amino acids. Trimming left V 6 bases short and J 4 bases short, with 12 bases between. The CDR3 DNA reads TGCAGCGTCGTACGGGGTCTCACTGAAGCTTTCTTT. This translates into CSVVRGLTEAFF. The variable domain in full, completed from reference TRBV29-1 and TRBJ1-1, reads SAVISQKPSRDICQRGTSLTIQCQVDSQVTMMFWYRQQPGQSLTLIATANQGSEATYESGFVIDKFPISRPNLTFSTLTVSNMSPEDSSIYLCSVVRGLTEAFFGQGTRLTVV.

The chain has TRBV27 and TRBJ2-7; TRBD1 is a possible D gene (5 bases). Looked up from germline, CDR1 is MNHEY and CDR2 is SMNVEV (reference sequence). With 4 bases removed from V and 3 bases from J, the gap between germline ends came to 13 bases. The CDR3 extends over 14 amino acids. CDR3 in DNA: TGTGCCAGCAGTTCCACAGGACGGTTCTACGAGCAGTACTTC. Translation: CASSSTGRFYEQYF.

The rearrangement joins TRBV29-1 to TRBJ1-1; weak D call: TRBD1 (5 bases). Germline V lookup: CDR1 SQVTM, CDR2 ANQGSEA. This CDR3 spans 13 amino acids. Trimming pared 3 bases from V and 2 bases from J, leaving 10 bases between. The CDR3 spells CSVEGDLNTEAFF. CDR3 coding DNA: TGCAGCGTTGAGGGGGACCTAAACACTGAAGCTTTCTTT.

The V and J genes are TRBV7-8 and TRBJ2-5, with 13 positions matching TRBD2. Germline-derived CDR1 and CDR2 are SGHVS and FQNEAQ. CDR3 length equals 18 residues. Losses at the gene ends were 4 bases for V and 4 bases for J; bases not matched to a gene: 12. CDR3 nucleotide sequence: TGTGCCAGCAGCTACGGACTAGCGGGGGCCCGATGGGGAGAGACCCAGTACTTC. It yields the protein CASSYGLAGARWGETQYF.

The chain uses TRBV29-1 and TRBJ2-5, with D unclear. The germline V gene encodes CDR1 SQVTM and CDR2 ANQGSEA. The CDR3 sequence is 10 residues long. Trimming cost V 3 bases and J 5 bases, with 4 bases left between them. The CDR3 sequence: CSVDTETQYF. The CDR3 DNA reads TGCAGCGTTGACACGGAGACCCAGTACTTC.

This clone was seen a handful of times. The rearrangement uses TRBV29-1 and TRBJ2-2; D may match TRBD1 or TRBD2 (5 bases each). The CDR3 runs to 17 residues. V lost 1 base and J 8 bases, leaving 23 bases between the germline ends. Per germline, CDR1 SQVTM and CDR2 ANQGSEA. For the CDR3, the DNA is TGCAGCGTTGAAGGCATCTGGGGGTTGGGAGTTCCGGGGGAGCTGTTTTTT. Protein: CSVEGIWGLGVPGELFF.

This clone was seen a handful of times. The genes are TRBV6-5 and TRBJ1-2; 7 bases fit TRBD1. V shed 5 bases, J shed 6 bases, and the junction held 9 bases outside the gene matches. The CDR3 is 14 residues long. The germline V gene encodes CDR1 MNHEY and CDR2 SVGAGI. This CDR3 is CASSNTGEVDGYTF. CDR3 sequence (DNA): TGTGCCAGCAGTAACACAGGGGAGGTGGATGGCTACACCTTC.

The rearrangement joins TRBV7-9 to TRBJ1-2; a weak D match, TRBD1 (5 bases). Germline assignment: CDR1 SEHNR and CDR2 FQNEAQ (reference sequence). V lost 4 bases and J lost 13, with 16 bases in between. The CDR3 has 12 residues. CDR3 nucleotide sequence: TGTGCCAGCAGCTGGCCATCGACAGACTTCACCTTC. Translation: CASSWPSTDFTF.

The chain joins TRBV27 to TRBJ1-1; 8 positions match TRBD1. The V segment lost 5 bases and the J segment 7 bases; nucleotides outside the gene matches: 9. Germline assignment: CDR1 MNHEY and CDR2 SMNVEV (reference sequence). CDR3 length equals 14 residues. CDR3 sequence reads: CASSGTGPALEAFF. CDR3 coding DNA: TGTGCCAGCAGTGGGACAGGTCCAGCTCTTGAAGCTTTCTTT.

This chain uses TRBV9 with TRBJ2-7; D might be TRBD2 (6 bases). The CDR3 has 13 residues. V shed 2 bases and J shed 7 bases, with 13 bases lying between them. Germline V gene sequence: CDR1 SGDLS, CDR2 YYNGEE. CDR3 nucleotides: TGTGCCAGCAGCGTTGCGGGGTCGAGGGAGCAGTACTTC. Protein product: CASSVAGSREQYF. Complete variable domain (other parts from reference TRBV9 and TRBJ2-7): DSGVTQTPKHLITATGQRVTLRCSPRSGDLSVYWYQQSLDQGLQFLIQYYNGEERAKGNILERFSAQQFPDLHSELNLSSLELGDSALYFCASSVAGSREQYFGPGTRLTVT.

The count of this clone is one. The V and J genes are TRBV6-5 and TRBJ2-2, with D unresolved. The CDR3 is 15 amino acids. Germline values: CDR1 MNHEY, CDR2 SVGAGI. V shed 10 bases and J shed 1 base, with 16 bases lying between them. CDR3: CATATAEMNTGELFF. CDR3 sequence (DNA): TGTGCCACCGCGACCGCGGAGATGAACACCGGGGAGCTGTTTTTT.

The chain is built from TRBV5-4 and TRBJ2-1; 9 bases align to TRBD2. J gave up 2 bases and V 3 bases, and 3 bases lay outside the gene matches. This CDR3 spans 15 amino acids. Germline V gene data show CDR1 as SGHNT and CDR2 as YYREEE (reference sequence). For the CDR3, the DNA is TGTGCCAGCAGCTCCGCTAGCGGGGCCTACAATGAGCAGTTCTTC. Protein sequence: CASSSASGAYNEQFF.

CDR3 loop: CASSLASYDEQYF. The CDR3 nucleotides are TGTGCCAGCAGCTTAGCCTCATACGACGAGCAGTACTTC. The gene calls are TRBV7-9 and TRBJ2-7; D ambiguous. The CDR3 runs 13 residues. CDR1 is SEHNR, CDR2 FQNEAQ, per germline (reference sequence). Trimming took 0 bases from V and 5 from J, leaving 8 bases between them.

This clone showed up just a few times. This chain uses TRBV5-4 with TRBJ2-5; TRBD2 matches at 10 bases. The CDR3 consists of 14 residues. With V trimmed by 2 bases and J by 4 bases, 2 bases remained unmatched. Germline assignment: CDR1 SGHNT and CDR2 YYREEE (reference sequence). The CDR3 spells CASSLAGGLETQYF. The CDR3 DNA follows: TGTGCCAGCAGCTTAGCGGGGGGGCTAGAGACCCAGTACTTC.

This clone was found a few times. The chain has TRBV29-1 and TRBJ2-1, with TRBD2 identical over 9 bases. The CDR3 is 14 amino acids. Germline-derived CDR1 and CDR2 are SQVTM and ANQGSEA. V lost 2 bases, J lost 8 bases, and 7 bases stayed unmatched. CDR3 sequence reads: CSVEPASGVYEQFF. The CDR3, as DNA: TGCAGCGTTGAACCCGCTAGCGGGGTGTATGAGCAGTTCTTC.

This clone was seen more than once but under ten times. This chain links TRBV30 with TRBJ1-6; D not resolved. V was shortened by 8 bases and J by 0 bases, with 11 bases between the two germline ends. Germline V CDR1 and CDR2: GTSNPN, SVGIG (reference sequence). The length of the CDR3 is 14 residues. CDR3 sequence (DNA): TGTGCCGGCCAATCGAGCTCCTATAATTCACCCCTCCACTTT. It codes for CAGQSSSYNSPLHF.

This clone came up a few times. The CDR3 here is CASSQVGGVEAFF. CDR3 coding DNA: TGCGCCAGCAGCCAAGTAGGAGGGGTTGAAGCTTTCTTT. J is TRBJ1-1 and V is TRBV4-1, with D maybe TRBD1 (5 bases). Trimming pared 1 base from V and 7 bases from J, leaving 10 bases between. Germline values: CDR1 MGHRA, CDR2 YSYEKL. This CDR3 region has 13 residues.

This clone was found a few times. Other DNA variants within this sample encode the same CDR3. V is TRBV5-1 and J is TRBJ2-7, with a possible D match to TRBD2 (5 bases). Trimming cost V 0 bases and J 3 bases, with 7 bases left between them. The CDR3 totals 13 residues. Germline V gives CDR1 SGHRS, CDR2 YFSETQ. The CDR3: CASSLGSGYEQYF. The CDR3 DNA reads TGCGCCAGCAGCTTGGGAAGCGGCTACGAGCAGTACTTC.

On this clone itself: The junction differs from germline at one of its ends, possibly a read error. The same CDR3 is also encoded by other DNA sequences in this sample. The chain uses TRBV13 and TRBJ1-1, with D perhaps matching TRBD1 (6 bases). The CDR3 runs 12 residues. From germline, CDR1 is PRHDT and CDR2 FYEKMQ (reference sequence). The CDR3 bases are TGTGCCAGCAGGTTAGGGGGTACTGAAGCTTTCTTT. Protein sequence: CASRLGGTEAFF.

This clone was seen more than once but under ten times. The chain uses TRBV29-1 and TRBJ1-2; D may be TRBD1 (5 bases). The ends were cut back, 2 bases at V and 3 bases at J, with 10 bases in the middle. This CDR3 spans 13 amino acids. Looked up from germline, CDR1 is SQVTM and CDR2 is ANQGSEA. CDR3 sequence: CSVELPGHYGYTF. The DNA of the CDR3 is TGCAGCGTTGAACTCCCAGGGCACTATGGCTACACCTTC.

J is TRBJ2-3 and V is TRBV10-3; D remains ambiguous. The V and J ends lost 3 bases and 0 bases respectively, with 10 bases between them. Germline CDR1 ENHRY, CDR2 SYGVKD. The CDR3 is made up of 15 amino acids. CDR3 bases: TGTGCCATCAGTGAAGGTTTCGGAAGCACAGATACGCAGTATTTT. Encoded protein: CAISEGFGSTDTQYF.

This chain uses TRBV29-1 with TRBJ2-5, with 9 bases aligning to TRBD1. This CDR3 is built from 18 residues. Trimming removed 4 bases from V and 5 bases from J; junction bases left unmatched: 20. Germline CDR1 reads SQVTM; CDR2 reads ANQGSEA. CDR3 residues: CSVGPTLSTGGGGETQYF. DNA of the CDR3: TGCAGCGTTGGGCCCACTTTGTCGACAGGGGGAGGTGGGGAGACCCAGTACTTC.

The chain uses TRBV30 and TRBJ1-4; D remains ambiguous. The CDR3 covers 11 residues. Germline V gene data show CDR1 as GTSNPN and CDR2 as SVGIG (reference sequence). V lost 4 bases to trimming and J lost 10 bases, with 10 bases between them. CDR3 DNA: TGTGCCTGGACCCCCGGCGGAAAACTGTTTTTT. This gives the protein CAWTPGGKLFF. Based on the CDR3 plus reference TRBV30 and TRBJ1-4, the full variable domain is SQTIHQWPATLVQPVGSPLSLECTVEGTSNPNLYWYRQAAGRGLQLLFYSVGIGQISSEVPQNLSASRPQDRQFILSSKKLLLSDSGFYLCAWTPGGKLFFGSGTQLSVL.

The CDR3 DNA is TGCGCCAGCAGCCTAAACAGCAATCAGCCCCAGCATTTT. Amino acids: CASSLNSNQPQHF. The V and J genes are TRBV4-1 and TRBJ1-5; D gene unclear. CDR3 size: 13 residues. Between the trimmed V and J ends, which lost 4 bases and 1 base, there was a span of 5 bases. Germline CDR1 is MGHRA and CDR2 is YSYEKL.